The 20 T cell receptor beta chains below all came from one sample that was sequenced in a study of T-cell memory formation after mild COVID-19. TCRdb re-derived calls from the 5' RACE reads in MiXCR, one entry per CDR3 protein. Seen here are some 410,000 distinct CDR3 sequences, around a quarter observed once, and the top ten hold around 13%. The sample comprised PBMCs or a T cell subset sorted from them (not recorded which). These receptors all stem from an adult woman who had mild COVID-19 (a few samples of this study predate the infection). Cell type and time point are not known.

This clonotype was observed many times. The CDR3: CASSESKGGGNEQFF. As DNA, the CDR3 is TGTGCCAGCAGTGAAAGTAAAGGAGGGGGCAATGAGCAGTTCTTC. The rearrangement joins TRBV6-1 to TRBJ2-1; D is possibly TRBD1 or TRBD2 (6 bases each). CDR3 length equals 15 residues. Per germline, CDR1 MNHNS and CDR2 SASEGT. Trimming took off 2 bases at V and 6 bases at J, with 14 bases between the two ends.

This rearrangement joins TRBV11-2 to TRBJ2-3, with TRBD2 identical over 10 bases. This CDR3 comprises 15 residues. V shed 5 bases and J 6 bases; nucleotides not matched to a gene: 8. The germline CDR1 and CDR2 sequences are SGHAT and FQNNGV. This chain's CDR3 is CASSTPGLALDTQYF. In nucleotides, the CDR3 is TGTGCCAGCAGCACGCCGGGACTAGCGCTTGATACGCAGTATTTT.

This clonotype was counted only a few times. The chain has TRBV6-2 or TRBV6-3 and TRBJ2-7; 9 bases map to TRBD2. The V gene's germline CDR1 is MNHEY and CDR2 SVGEGT. Losses at the gene ends were 0 bases for V and 5 bases for J; bases not matched to a gene: 8. This CDR3 is built from 16 residues. In DNA form, the CDR3 reads TGTGCCAGCAGTTACTCGGTTAGCGGGAGAAACGACGAGCAGTACTTC. This translates into CASSYSVSGRNDEQYF.

The chain uses TRBV7-9 and TRBJ2-7; D might be TRBD1 (5 bases). CDR1 SEHNR and CDR2 FQNEAQ come from the germline V gene (reference sequence). The V gene lost 0 bases and the J gene lost 3 bases, with 9 bases spanning the gap. CDR3 length: 14 amino acids. The CDR3 bases are TGTGCCAGCAGCTTAGCAGGCAGGGACTACGAGCAGTACTTC. It codes for CASSLAGRDYEQYF.

The rearrangement links TRBV5-6 to TRBJ2-1; 7 bases are a match to TRBD1. Germline V CDR1 and CDR2: SGHDT, YYEEEE. CDR3 size: 13 residues. V dropped 3 bases and J dropped 8; count of bases not matched to a gene: 5. The CDR3 region is CASSYGQADEQFF. CDR3 coding DNA: TGTGCCAGCAGCTACGGACAGGCTGATGAGCAGTTCTTC.

This clonotype was seen only a few times. The rearrangement uses TRBV19 and TRBJ2-7, with 11 bases aligning to TRBD1. Trimming at V came to 9 bases and at J to 3 bases, leaving 10 bases not matched to a gene. Per germline, CDR1 LNHDA and CDR2 SQIVND (reference sequence). The CDR3 length is 15 residues. The CDR3: CASGRDRGRGYEQYF. CDR3 sequence (DNA): TGTGCCAGCGGACGGGACAGGGGGAGAGGCTACGAGCAGTACTTC.

This clonotype was recorded a few times. The chain has TRBV4-1 and TRBJ2-3; tentative D call: TRBD2 (5 bases). V was shortened by 2 bases and J by 2 bases, with 8 bases between the two germline ends. There are 14 residues in the CDR3. Germline V gene sequence: CDR1 MGHRA, CDR2 YSYEKL. CDR3: CASSQTRDTDTQYF. CDR3 DNA: TGCGCCAGCAGCCAAACTAGAGACACAGATACGCAGTATTTT.

The table lists this clonotype with a count of one. DNA of the CDR3: TGTGCCAGCAGCAAAGATTTGACAGACTCCTACGAGCAGTACTTC. This codes for CASSKDLTDSYEQYF. This chain links TRBV21-1 with TRBJ2-7; the table names TRBD1, a call not compared with the DNA. TRBV21-1 is an annotated pseudogene. CDR3 length: 15 amino acids.

The sample holds a few counts of this clonotype. The rearrangement joins TRBV20-1 to TRBJ2-3; D not certain. The CDR3 loop spans 15 amino acids. From germline, CDR1 is DFQATT and CDR2 SNEGSKA (reference sequence). The ends were cut back, 6 bases at V and 5 bases at J, with 21 bases in the middle. The CDR3 loop is CSATVLTRAQDTQYF. The CDR3 DNA reads TGCAGTGCAACCGTTCTGACAAGGGCACAAGATACGCAGTATTTT.

This clonotype was seen a few times. V and J are TRBV12-3 or TRBV12-4 and TRBJ2-2; D not resolved. The CDR3 runs 13 residues. Trimming removed 4 bases at V and 6 bases at J, with 9 bases between. The CDR3 bases are TGTGCCAGCAGTTCCATGGGCGCCGGGGAGCTGTTTTTT. Translated, it gives CASSSMGAGELFF.

The chain couples TRBV6-6 to TRBJ1-1; D not resolved. Trimming removed 8 bases at V and 1 base at J, with 5 bases between. In germline, CDR1 is MNHNY, CDR2 SVGAGI (reference sequence). The CDR3 is 11 residues long. In DNA form, the CDR3 reads TGTGCCAGCCTAGGGAACACTGAAGCTTTCTTT. This translates into CASLGNTEAFF.

This clonotype was found a few times. The V call is TRBV24-1, the J call TRBJ2-3; D perhaps matches TRBD2 (6 bases). CDR1 is KGHDR and CDR2 is SFDVKD in the germline V gene. The CDR3 covers 12 residues. V shed 5 bases and J shed 4 bases, with 6 bases lying between them. DNA for the CDR3: TGTGCCACCAGTGCGGGGGCAGATACGCAGTATTTT. This sequence encodes CATSAGADTQYF.

V usage is TRBV6-6 and J usage is TRBJ2-5; 7 bases are a match to TRBD2. Germline CDR1 and CDR2: MNHNY and SVGAGI (reference sequence). This CDR3 is 12 amino acids long. V gave up 5 bases and J gave up 4 bases; unmatched junction bases: 1. The CDR3 DNA sequence: TGTGCCAGCAGTAGGGAGGGAGAGACCCAGTACTTC. This gives the protein CASSREGETQYF.

This clonotype has just a few counts. V is TRBV7-9 and J is TRBJ2-5, with D tentatively TRBD2 (5 bases). The CDR3 extends over 15 amino acids. The germline gives CDR1 SEHNR, CDR2 FQNEAQ (reference sequence). V lost 5 bases and J 2 bases, leaving 15 bases between the germline ends. The CDR3 sequence: CASSIIDEGQETQYF. In nucleotides, the CDR3 is TGTGCCAGCAGCATCATCGATGAGGGACAAGAGACCCAGTACTTC.

The rearrangement links TRBV25-1 to TRBJ2-3, with 12 bases that match TRBD2. This CDR3 comprises 16 residues. Per the germline V gene, CDR1 is MGHDK and CDR2 is SYGVNS. J gave up 2 bases and V 3 bases, and 3 bases lay outside the gene matches. This CDR3 is CASSERTSGNTDTQYF. CDR3 in DNA: TGTGCCAGCAGTGAGCGGACTAGCGGGAACACAGATACGCAGTATTTT.

The chain is built from TRBV24-1 and TRBJ2-7; D is possibly TRBD1 or TRBD2 (5 bases each). The CDR3 is made up of 13 amino acids. Germline V lookup: CDR1 KGHDR, CDR2 SFDVKD. V gave up 1 base and J gave up 6 bases, with 9 bases separating them. CDR3 residues: CATSDFGGGEQYF. In nucleotides, the CDR3 is TGTGCCACCAGTGATTTTGGGGGTGGCGAGCAGTACTTC.

This clonotype has just one count. The rearrangement links TRBV12-3 or TRBV12-4 to TRBJ1-4; D is possibly TRBD1 (5 bases). CDR3 length equals 15 residues. V shed 3 bases and J shed 7 bases, with 15 bases lying between them. In DNA form, the CDR3 reads TGTGCCAGCAGTTTGGGACGGGATGGGAGTGAAAAACTGTTTTTT. This encodes CASSLGRDGSEKLFF.

The V call is TRBV12-3 or TRBV12-4, the J call TRBJ1-5, with D perhaps matching TRBD1 (6 bases). The V end lost 5 bases, the J end lost 6 bases, and 17 bases lay between the germline ends. The CDR3 has 15 residues. CDR3 DNA: TGTGCCAGCAGTGGTCGCGCGGGGGGCACTCAGCCCCAGCATTTT. Translated: CASSGRAGGTQPQHF.

This clonotype has a handful of counts. This sequence joins TRBV20-1 and TRBJ2-3; the D is unclear. The germline gives CDR1 DFQATT, CDR2 SNEGSKA (reference sequence). The CDR3 loop spans 11 amino acids. Trimming stripped 5 bases from V and 3 bases from J, with 6 bases between. The CDR3 reads CSAWPTDTQYF. Written as DNA, the CDR3 is TGCAGTGCTTGGCCGACAGATACGCAGTATTTT.

This rearrangement joins TRBV25-1 to TRBJ1-5; D gene unclear. V was cut by 0 bases and J by 6 bases, with 3 bases left in between. The CDR3 is 12 residues long. Looked up from germline, CDR1 is MGHDK and CDR2 is SYGVNS. Here the CDR3 DNA reads TGTGCCAGCAGTGAATATGGTCAGCCCCAGCATTTT. This gives the protein CASSEYGQPQHF.